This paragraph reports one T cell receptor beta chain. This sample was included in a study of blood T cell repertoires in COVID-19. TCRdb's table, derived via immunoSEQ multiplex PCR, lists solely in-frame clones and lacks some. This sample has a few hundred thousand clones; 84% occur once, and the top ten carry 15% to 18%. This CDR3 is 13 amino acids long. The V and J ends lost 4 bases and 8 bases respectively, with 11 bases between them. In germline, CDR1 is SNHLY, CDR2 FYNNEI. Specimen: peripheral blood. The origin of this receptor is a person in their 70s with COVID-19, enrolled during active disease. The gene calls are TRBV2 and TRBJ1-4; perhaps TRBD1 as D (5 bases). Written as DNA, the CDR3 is TGTGCCAGCAGTGCGGCGGGGGAAGAAAAACTGTTTTTT. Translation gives CASSAAGEEKLFF.